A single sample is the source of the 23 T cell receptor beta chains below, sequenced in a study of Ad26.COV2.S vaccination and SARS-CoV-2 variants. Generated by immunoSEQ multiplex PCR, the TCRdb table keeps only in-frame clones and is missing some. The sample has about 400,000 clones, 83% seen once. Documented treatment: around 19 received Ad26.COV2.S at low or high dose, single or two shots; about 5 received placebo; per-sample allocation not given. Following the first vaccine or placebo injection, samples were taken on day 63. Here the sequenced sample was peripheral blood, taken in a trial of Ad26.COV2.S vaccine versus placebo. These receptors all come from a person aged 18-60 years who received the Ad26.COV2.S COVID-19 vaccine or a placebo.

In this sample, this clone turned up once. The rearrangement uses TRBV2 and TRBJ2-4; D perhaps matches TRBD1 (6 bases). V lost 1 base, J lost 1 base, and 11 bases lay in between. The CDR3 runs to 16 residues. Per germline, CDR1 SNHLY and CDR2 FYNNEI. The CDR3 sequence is CASSEDRAPAKNIQYF. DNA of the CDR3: TGTGCCAGCAGTGAAGACAGGGCCCCGGCCAAAAACATTCAGTACTTC.

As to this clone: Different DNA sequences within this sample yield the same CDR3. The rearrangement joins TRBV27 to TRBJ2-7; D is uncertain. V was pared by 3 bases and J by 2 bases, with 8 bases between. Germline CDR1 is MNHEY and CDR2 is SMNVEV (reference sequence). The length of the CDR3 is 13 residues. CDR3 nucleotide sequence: TGTGCCAGCAGTTTGGGCGTCGCCTACGAGCAGTACTTC. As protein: CASSLGVAYEQYF.

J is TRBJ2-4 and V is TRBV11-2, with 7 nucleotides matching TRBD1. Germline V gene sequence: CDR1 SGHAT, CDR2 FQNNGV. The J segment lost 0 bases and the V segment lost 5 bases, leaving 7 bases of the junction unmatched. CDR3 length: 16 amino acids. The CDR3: CASSKGAYSAKNIQYF. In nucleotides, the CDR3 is TGTGCCAGCAGCAAGGGGGCCTATTCAGCCAAAAACATTCAGTACTTC.

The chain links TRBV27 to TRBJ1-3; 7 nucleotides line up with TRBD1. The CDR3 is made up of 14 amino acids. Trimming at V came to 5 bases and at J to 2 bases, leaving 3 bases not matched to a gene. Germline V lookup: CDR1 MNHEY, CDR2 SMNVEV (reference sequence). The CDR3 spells CASSIRGAGNTIYF. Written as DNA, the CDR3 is TGTGCCAGCAGTATCAGGGGGGCTGGAAACACCATATATTTT.

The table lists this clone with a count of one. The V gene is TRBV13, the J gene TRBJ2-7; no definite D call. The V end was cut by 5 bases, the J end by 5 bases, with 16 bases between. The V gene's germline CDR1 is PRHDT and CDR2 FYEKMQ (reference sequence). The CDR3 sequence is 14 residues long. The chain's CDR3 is CASSPSRAPHEQYF. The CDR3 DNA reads TGTGCCAGCAGCCCGTCCCGGGCTCCCCACGAGCAGTACTTC.

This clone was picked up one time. The CDR3 sequence is CASSFLGAGNTIYF. Written as DNA, the CDR3 is TGTGCCAGCAGCTTTCTCGGTGCTGGAAACACCATATATTTT. J is TRBJ1-3 and V is TRBV11-3; no clear D gene. CDR3 length: 14 amino acids. Germline lookup yields CDR1 SGHNT and CDR2 YENEEA. V lost 3 bases, J lost 2 bases, and 8 bases lay in between.

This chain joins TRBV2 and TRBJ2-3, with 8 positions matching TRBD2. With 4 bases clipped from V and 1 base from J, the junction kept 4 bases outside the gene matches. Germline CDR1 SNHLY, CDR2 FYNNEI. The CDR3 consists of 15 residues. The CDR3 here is CASSVLGGGTDTQYF. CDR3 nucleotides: TGTGCCAGCAGTGTCCTCGGGGGGGGCACAGATACGCAGTATTTT.

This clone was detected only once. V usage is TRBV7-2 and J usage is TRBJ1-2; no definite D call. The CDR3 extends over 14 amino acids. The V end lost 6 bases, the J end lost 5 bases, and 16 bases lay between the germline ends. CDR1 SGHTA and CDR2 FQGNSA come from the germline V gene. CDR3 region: CASSSGWVSYGYTF. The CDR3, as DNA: TGTGCCAGCAGTTCAGGCTGGGTTTCATATGGCTACACCTTC.

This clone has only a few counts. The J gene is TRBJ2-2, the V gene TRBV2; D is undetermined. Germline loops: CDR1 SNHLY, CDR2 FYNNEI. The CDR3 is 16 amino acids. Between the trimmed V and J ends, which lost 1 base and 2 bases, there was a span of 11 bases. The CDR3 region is CASSEEEINNTGELFF. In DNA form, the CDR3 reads TGTGCCAGCAGTGAAGAAGAAATTAACAACACCGGGGAGCTGTTTTTT.

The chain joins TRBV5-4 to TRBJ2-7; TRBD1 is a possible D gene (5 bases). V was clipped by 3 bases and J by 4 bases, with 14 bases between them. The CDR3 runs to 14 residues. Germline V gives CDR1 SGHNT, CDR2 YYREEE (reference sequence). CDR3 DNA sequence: TGTGCCAGCAGCTCCCCCCAGGGTAATTACGAGCAGTACTTC. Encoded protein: CASSSPQGNYEQYF.

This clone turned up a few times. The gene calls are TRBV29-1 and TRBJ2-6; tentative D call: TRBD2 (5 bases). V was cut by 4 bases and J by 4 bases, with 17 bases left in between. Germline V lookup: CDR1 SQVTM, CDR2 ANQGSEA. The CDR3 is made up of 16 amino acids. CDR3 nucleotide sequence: TGCAGCGTTGTAGGCGGAGGCGGCTCAGGGGCCAACGTCCTGACTTTC. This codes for CSVVGGGGSGANVLTF.

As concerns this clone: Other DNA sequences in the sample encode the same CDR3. DNA for the CDR3: TGCGCCAGCAGCCAAGTCAGGGACAATGAGCAGTTCTTC. The encoded protein is CASSQVRDNEQFF. The chain combines TRBV4-1 with TRBJ2-1; the D gene is possibly TRBD1 (5 bases). Germline V CDR1 and CDR2: MGHRA, YSYEKL. This CDR3 has 13 residues. V lost 1 base and J 5 bases, leaving 6 bases between the germline ends.

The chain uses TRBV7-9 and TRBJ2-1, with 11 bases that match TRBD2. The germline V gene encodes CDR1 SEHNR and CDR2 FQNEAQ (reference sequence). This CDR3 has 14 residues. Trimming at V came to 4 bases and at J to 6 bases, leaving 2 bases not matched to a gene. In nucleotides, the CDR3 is TGTGCCAGCAGCTCGGGACTAGCGGCCAATGAGCAGTTCTTC. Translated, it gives CASSSGLAANEQFF.

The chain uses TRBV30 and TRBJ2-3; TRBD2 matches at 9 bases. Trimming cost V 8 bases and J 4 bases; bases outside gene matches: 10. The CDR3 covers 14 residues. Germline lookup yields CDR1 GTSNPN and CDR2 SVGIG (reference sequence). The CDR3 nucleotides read TGTGCCCTAGATCAGGGACTAGCTTCAGATACGCAGTATTTT. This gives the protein CALDQGLASDTQYF.

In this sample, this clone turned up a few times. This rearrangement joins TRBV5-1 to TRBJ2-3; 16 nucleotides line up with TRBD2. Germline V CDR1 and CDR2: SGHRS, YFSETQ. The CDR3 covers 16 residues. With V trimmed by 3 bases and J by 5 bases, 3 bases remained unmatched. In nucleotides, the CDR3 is TGCGCCAGCAGCTCGGGACTAGCGGGAGGGGGAGATACGCAGTATTTT. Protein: CASSSGLAGGGDTQYF.

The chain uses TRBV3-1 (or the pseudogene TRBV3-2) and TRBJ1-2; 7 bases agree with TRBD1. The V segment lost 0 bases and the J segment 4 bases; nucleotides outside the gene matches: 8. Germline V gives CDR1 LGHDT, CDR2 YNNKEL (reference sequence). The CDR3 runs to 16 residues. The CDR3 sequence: CASSQDGRGGLYGYTF. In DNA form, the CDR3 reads TGTGCCAGCAGCCAAGATGGCAGAGGGGGCCTCTATGGCTACACCTTC.

This CDR3 reads CASSFYSGRPYNEQFF. In DNA, the CDR3 is TGTGCCAGCAGCTTTTATAGCGGGAGACCCTACAATGAGCAGTTCTTC. J is TRBJ2-1 and V is TRBV11-2, with 9 bases identical to TRBD2. With V trimmed by 3 bases and J by 2 bases, 5 bases remained unmatched. The CDR3 contains 16 residues. Germline V CDR1 and CDR2: SGHAT, FQNNGV.

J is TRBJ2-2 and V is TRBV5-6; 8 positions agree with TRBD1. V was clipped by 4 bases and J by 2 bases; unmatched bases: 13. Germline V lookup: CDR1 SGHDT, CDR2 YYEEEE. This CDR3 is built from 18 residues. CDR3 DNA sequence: TGTGCCAGCAGCCGACGTTACTTACAGGGGGAAAACACCGGGGAGCTGTTTTTT. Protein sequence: CASSRRYLQGENTGELFF.

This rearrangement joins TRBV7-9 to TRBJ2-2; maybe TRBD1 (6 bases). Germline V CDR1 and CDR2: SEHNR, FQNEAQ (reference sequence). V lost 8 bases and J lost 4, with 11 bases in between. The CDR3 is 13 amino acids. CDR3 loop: CASGQFVTGELFF. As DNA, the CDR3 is TGTGCCAGCGGACAGTTCGTCACCGGGGAGCTGTTTTTT.

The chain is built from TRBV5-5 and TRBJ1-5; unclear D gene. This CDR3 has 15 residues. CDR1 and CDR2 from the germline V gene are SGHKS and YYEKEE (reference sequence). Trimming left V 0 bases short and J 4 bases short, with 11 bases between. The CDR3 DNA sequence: TGTGCCAGCAGCTTGGCGAGGGAAGAAAATCAGCCCCAGCATTTT. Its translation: CASSLAREENQPQHF.

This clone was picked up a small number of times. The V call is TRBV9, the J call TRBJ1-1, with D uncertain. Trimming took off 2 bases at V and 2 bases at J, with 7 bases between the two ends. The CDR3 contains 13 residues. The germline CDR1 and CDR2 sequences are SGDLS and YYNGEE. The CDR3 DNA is TGTGCCAGCAGCGTTCTAGGAAACACTGAAGCTTTCTTT. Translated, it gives CASSVLGNTEAFF.

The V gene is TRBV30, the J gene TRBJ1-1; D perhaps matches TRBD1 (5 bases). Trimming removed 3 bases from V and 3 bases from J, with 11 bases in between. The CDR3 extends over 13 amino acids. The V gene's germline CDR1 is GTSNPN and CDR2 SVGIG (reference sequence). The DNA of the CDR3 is TGTGCCTGGAGCCCATGGGGGTACACTGAAGCTTTCTTT. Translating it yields CAWSPWGYTEAFF.

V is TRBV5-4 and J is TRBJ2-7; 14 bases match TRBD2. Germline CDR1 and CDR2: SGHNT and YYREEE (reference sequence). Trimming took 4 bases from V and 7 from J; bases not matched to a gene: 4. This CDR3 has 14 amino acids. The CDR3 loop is CASSPGLAGVEQYF. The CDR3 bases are TGTGCCAGCAGCCCGGGACTAGCGGGGGTTGAGCAGTACTTC.